The next 16 T cell receptor beta chains were all read from a single sample in a study of regulatory T cells in long-lasting Graves disease. Building of the TCR beta libraries involved iRepertoire HTBI primers and Arm-PCR of CDR3 regions. In TCRdb, the multiplex PCR reads were re-called with MiXCR into one record per CDR3 protein. The sample lists about 430,000 distinct CDR3 sequences; roughly a fifth were seen once. The time point was: persistent/refractory GD, antithyroid drugs over 5 years with positive TRAb. Preparation of the TCR library used RNA extracted from PBMCs. Here the sequenced sample was peripheral blood mononuclear cells (PBMCs), taken when the disease was refractory, from a patient treated with antithyroid drugs. The source of these receptors is a female donor with Graves disease.

This clonotype was detected ten times or more. The chain combines TRBV12-3 or TRBV12-4 with TRBJ2-3; D gene unclear. V shed 4 bases and J shed 0 bases, with 8 bases lying between them. The CDR3 spans 14 residues. The CDR3 DNA sequence: TGTGCCAGCAGTTCCATCCCCAGCACAGATACGCAGTATTTT. Translated: CASSSIPSTDTQYF.

This clonotype was observed a few times. This chain connects TRBV13 to TRBJ2-1, with 9 bases that match TRBD2. The CDR3 has 13 residues. V lost 8 bases and J lost 5; bases outside the gene matches: 4. Germline V CDR1 and CDR2: PRHDT, FYEKMQ (reference sequence). CDR3 sequence (DNA): TGTGCCAGCCTAGCGGGATCCGACAATGAGCAGTTCTTC. Protein sequence: CASLAGSDNEQFF.

The chain carries TRBV28 and TRBJ2-1; 7 bases are shared with TRBD2. Germline CDR1 MDHEN, CDR2 SYDVKM. The CDR3 sequence is 16 residues long. Germline trimming cut 4 bases from V and 9 bases from J; bases unmatched to any gene: 15. CDR3 in amino acids: CASSSGTNGRYAEQFF. CDR3 sequence (DNA): TGTGCCAGCAGTTCGGGGACTAACGGGAGGTATGCTGAGCAGTTCTTC.

There are many counts of this clonotype. V usage is TRBV5-1 and J usage is TRBJ2-1; the match to TRBD1 covers 9 bases. Germline V gene lookup returns CDR1 SGHRS and CDR2 YFSETQ. This CDR3 is 16 amino acids long. With 0 bases clipped from V and 8 bases from J, the junction kept 9 bases outside the gene matches. The CDR3 sequence is CASSLEQGARADEQFF. The CDR3, as DNA: TGCGCCAGCAGCTTGGAACAGGGGGCGCGAGCAGATGAGCAGTTCTTC.

This clonotype has ten or more counts. This chain links TRBV25-1 with TRBJ1-2; 12 nucleotides align to TRBD1. CDR1 MGHDK and CDR2 SYGVNS come from the germline V gene. The CDR3 sequence is 16 residues long. The trim removed 5 bases at V and 6 bases at J, leaving 10 bases unmatched. CDR3 sequence (DNA): TGTGCCAGCAGTAAAGCCGGGACAGGGGGCAATGATGGCTACACCTTC. This encodes CASSKAGTGGNDGYTF.

The rearrangement links TRBV15 to TRBJ2-5; 8 positions agree with TRBD2. Germline V gives CDR1 LNHNV, CDR2 YYDKDF (reference sequence). Germline trimming cut 0 bases from V and 5 bases from J; bases unmatched to any gene: 11. The CDR3 runs 17 residues. The chain's CDR3 is CATSREPLAGPWETQYF. The CDR3 nucleotides are TGTGCCACCAGCAGAGAACCGCTAGCGGGCCCGTGGGAGACCCAGTACTTC.

This clonotype has more than one count but fewer than ten. A read error may be the cause here, since a much bigger clone is one base away. The V call is TRBV27, the J call TRBJ2-2; tentatively, D is TRBD1 (6 bases). V lost 5 bases to trimming and J lost 4 bases, with 14 bases between them. The CDR3 covers 15 residues. CDR1 and CDR2 from the germline V gene are MNHEY and SMNVEV (reference sequence). The CDR3 protein is CASSRRDTPTGELFF. The CDR3 nucleotides read TGTGCCAGCAGTCGCCGGGACACCCCCACCGGGGAGCTGTTTTTT.

At least ten counts were recorded for this clonotype. The chain is built from TRBV29-1 and TRBJ2-5, with TRBD2 matching 11 bases. This CDR3 contains 14 residues. The ends lost 1 base at V and 4 bases at J; junction bases unmatched: 2. The germline V gene has CDR1 SQVTM and CDR2 ANQGSEA. The CDR3 sequence: CSVEVLAGGETQYF. CDR3 nucleotide sequence: TGCAGCGTTGAAGTGCTAGCGGGAGGAGAGACCCAGTACTTC.

This clonotype was recorded many times. This chain links TRBV20-1 with TRBJ2-2, with 7 positions matching TRBD1. V was pared by 1 base and J by 1 base, with 3 bases of the junction left unmatched. This CDR3 spans 15 amino acids. In germline, CDR1 is DFQATT, CDR2 SNEGSKA (reference sequence). For the CDR3, the DNA is TGCAGTGCTAGAGTTGGGACAGTGAACACCGGGGAGCTGTTTTTT. The encoded protein is CSARVGTVNTGELFF.

This clonotype was picked up many times. V usage is TRBV18 and J usage is TRBJ2-7; the match to TRBD1 covers 11 bases. The CDR3 sequence is 14 residues long. The trim removed 5 bases at V and 7 bases at J, leaving 7 bases unmatched. Looked up from germline, CDR1 is KGHSH and CDR2 is LQKENI. CDR3 sequence reads: CASSGGQGAREQYF. CDR3 DNA: TGTGCCAGCTCAGGCGGACAGGGGGCGAGGGAGCAGTACTTC.

The genes are TRBV19 and TRBJ1-5; 7 nucleotides line up with TRBD1. Germline CDR1 reads LNHDA; CDR2 reads SQIVND (reference sequence). V trimming: 8 bases; J trimming: 3 bases; junction bases outside the gene matches: 10. CDR3 size: 15 residues. The CDR3 nucleotides read TGTGCCAGTGCGGCCCGGGACAGCTCCAATCAGCCCCAGCATTTT. This gives the protein CASAARDSSNQPQHF.

This clonotype has only a few counts. The chain links TRBV5-4 to TRBJ2-7; weak D call: TRBD2 (5 bases). The CDR3 is 15 residues long. Trimming left V 1 base short and J 5 bases short, with 16 bases between. Germline V gene data show CDR1 as SGHNT and CDR2 as YYREEE (reference sequence). The CDR3 coding sequence is TGTGCCAGCAGCTTGCGAAGGGTGGACTTGGACGAGCAGTACTTC. Translation gives CASSLRRVDLDEQYF.

This chain joins TRBV18 and TRBJ1-2; 8 nucleotides match TRBD1. The CDR3 sequence is 16 residues long. V shed 3 bases and J 4 bases; nucleotides not matched to a gene: 10. Germline V gene lookup returns CDR1 KGHSH and CDR2 LQKENI. CDR3 nucleotides: TGTGCCAGCTCACCCGGGACAGGTCATTCTCTCTATGGCTACACCTTC. Amino acid sequence: CASSPGTGHSLYGYTF.

This clonotype was recorded many times. The rearrangement uses TRBV24-1 and TRBJ1-2; 9 bases align to TRBD1. V lost 2 bases to trimming and J lost 8 bases; unmatched junction nucleotides: 5. There are 14 residues in the CDR3. Germline V lookup: CDR1 KGHDR, CDR2 SFDVKD. This CDR3 is CATSDWDRASGYTF. CDR3 bases: TGTGCCACCAGTGATTGGGACAGGGCTTCGGGCTACACCTTC.

This clonotype was recorded at least ten times. The rearrangement links TRBV7-2 to TRBJ2-5, with D maybe TRBD1 (5 bases). Trimming stripped 6 bases from V and 3 bases from J, with 14 bases between. The germline gives CDR1 SGHTA, CDR2 FQGNSA. The CDR3 spans 14 residues. Here the CDR3 reads CASSRGQMKETQYF. Here the CDR3 DNA reads TGTGCCAGCAGTAGAGGACAAATGAAAGAGACCCAGTACTTC.

The rearrangement uses TRBV5-1 and TRBJ2-5; D gene ambiguous. CDR1 is SGHRS, CDR2 YFSETQ, per germline. This CDR3 is 14 amino acids long. The germline V and J ends were trimmed by 5 bases and 1 base, with 12 bases remaining between them. CDR3 residues: CASRIGIGQETQYF. The CDR3 bases are TGCGCCAGCAGGATTGGGATCGGCCAAGAGACCCAGTACTTC.